The subject of this entry is one TCR beta chain. Its antigen remains unidentified. CDR1 KGHDR and CDR2 SFDVKD come from the germline V gene. This CDR3 spans 14 amino acids. Trimming removed 4 bases from V and 4 bases from J, with 12 bases in between. Produced via immunoSEQ multiplex PCR; TCRdb's table is partial and in-frame only. The data contain about 150,000 clones, roughly nine tenths of them singletons. These data come from a study of T cell responses to AZD1222 COVID-19 vaccine. Study findings and constraints: White British people made up most donors, females outnumbered males, and clonal diversity was possibly underestimated.

This specimen consisted of peripheral blood, obtained 28 days after the second AZD1222 dose. V gene TRBV24-1 combines with J gene TRBJ1-2; D not resolved. The TCR sequence derives from an adult who received the AZD1222 COVID-19 vaccine. CDR3 sequence (DNA): TGTGCCACCAGTGACCTCGGGCTAAGCTATGGCTACACCTTC. The encoded protein is CATSDLGLSYGYTF.